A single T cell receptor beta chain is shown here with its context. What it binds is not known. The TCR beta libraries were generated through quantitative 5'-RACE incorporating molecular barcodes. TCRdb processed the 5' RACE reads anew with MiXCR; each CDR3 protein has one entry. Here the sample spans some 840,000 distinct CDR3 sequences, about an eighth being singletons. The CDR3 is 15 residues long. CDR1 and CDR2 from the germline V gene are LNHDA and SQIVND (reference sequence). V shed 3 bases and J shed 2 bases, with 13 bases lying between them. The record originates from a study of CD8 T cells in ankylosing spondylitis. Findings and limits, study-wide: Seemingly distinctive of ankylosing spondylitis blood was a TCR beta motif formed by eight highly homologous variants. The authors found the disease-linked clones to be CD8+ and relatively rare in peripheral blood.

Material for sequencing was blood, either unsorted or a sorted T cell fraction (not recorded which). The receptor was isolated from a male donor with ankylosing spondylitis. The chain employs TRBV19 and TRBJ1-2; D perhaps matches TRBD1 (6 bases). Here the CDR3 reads CASSMVRDTNYGYTF. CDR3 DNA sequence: TGTGCCAGTAGTATGGTCCGGGACACCAACTATGGCTACACCTTC. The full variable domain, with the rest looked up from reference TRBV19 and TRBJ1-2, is DGGITQSPKYLFRKEGQNVTLSCEQNLNHDAMYWYRQDPGQGLRLIYYSQIVNDFQKGDIAEGYSVSREKKESFPLTVTSAQKNPTAFYLCASSMVRDTNYGYTFGSGTRLTVV.